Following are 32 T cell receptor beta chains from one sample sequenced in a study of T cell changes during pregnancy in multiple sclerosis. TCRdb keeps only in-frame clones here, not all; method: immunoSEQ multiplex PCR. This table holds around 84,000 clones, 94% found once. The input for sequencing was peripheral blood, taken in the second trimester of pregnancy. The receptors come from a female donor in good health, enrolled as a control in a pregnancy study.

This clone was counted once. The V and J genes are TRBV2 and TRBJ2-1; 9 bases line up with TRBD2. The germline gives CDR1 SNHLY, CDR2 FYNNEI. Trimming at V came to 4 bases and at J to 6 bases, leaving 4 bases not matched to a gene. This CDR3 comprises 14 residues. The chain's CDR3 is CASSVRTSVNEQFF. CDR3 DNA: TGTGCCAGCAGTGTGAGGACTAGCGTCAATGAGCAGTTCTTC.

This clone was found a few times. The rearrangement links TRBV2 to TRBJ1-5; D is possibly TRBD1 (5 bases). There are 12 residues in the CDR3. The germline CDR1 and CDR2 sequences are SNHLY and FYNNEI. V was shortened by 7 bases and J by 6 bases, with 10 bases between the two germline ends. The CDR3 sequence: CASTGGTQPQHF. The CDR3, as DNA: TGTGCCAGCACTGGAGGGACTCAGCCCCAGCATTTT.

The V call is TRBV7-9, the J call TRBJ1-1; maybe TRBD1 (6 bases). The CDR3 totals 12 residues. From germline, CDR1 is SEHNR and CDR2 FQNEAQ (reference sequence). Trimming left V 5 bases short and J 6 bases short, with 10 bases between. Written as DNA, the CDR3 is TGTGCCAGCAGCCAGCAGGGGTCTGAAGCTTTCTTT. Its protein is CASSQQGSEAFF.

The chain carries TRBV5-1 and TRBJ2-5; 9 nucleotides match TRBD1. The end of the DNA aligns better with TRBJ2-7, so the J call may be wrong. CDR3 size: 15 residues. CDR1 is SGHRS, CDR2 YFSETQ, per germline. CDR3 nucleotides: TGCGCCAGCAGATCTTCCGGGACAGGGTCCTACGAGCAGTACTTC. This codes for CASRSSGTGSYEQYF.

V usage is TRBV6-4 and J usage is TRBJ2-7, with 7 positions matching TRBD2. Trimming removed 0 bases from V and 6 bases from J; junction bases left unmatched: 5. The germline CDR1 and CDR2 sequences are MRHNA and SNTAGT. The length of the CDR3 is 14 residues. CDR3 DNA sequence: TGTGCCAGCAGTGACTCTAGGGAGGGTCGCGAGCAGTACTTC. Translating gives CASSDSREGREQYF.

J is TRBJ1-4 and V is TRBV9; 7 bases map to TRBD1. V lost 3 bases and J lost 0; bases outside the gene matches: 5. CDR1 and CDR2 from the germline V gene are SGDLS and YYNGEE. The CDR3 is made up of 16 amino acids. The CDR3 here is CASSAGTASTNEKLFF. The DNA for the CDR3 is TGTGCCAGCAGCGCCGGGACAGCCTCAACTAATGAAAAACTGTTTTTT.

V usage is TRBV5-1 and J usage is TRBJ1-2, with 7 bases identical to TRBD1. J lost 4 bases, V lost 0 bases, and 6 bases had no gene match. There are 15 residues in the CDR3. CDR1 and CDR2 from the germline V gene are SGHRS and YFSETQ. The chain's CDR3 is CASSLGGTDFYGYTF. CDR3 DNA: TGCGCCAGCAGCTTGGGTGGGACAGACTTCTATGGCTACACCTTC.

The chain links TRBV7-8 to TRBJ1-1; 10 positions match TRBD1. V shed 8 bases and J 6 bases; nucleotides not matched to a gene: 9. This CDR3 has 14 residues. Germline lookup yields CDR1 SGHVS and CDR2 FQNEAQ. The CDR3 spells CASGGQGIVAEAFF. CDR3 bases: TGTGCCAGCGGGGGACAGGGGATAGTAGCTGAAGCTTTCTTT.

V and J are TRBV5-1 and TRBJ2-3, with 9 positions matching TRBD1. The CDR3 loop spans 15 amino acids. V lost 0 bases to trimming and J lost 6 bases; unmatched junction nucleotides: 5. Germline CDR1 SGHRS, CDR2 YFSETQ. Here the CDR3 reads CASSLGDRAADTQYF. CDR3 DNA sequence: TGCGCCAGCAGCTTGGGGGACAGGGCAGCCGATACGCAGTATTTT.

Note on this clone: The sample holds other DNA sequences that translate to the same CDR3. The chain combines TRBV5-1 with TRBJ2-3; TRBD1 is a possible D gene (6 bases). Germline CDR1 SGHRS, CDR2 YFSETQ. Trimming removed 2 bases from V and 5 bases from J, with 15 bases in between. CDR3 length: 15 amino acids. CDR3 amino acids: CASSFPGQRGDTQYF. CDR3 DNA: TGCGCCAGCAGCTTCCCAGGACAGAGGGGAGATACGCAGTATTTT.

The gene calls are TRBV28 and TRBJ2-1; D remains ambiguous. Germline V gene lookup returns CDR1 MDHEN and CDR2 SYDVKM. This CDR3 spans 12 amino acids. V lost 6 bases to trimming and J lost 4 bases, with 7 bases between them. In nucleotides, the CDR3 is TGTGCCAGCAGCTTACAGTACAATGAGCAGTTCTTC. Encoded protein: CASSLQYNEQFF.

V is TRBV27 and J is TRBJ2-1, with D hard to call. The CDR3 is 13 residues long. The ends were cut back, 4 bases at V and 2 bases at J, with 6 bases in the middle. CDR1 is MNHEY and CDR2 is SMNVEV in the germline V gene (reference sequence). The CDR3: CASSSIPYNEQFF. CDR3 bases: TGTGCCAGCAGTTCCATTCCCTACAATGAGCAGTTCTTC.

The CDR3 spells CASSFRREQYEQYF. Here the CDR3 DNA reads TGTGCCAGCAGTTTTCGGAGGGAGCAATACGAGCAGTACTTC. The chain employs TRBV28 and TRBJ2-7, with a weak D call TRBD2 (6 bases). V was trimmed by 3 bases and J by 4 bases, leaving 13 bases between them. The CDR3 is made up of 14 amino acids. CDR1 MDHEN and CDR2 SYDVKM come from the germline V gene.

Here the CDR3 reads CASITGVTTGELFF. The CDR3 DNA reads TGTGCCAGCATAACCGGAGTGACCACCGGGGAGCTGTTTTTT. J is TRBJ2-2 and V is TRBV6-1; no clear D. Trimming shortened V by 7 bases and J by 4 bases, and 13 bases separated the two germline ends. Germline V gene lookup returns CDR1 MNHNS and CDR2 SASEGT. The CDR3 consists of 14 residues.

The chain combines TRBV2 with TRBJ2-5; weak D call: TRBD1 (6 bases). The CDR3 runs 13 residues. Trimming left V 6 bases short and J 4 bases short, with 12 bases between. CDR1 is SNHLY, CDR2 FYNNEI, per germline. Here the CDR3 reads CASSYGTRETQYF. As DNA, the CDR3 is TGTGCCAGCAGCTACGGGACAAGAGAGACCCAGTACTTC.

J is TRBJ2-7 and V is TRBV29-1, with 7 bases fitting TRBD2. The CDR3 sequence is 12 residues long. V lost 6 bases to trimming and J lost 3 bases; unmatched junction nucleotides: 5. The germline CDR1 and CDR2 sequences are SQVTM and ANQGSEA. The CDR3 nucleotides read TGCAGCGTCGGGGGGTTGGGCTACGAGCAGTACTTC. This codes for CSVGGLGYEQYF.

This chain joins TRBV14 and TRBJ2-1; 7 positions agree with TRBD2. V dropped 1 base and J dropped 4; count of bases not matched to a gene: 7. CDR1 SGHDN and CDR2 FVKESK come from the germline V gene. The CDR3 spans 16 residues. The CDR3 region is CASSQGRLAAYNEQFF. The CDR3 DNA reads TGTGCCAGCAGCCAAGGGAGGCTAGCGGCTTACAATGAGCAGTTCTTC.

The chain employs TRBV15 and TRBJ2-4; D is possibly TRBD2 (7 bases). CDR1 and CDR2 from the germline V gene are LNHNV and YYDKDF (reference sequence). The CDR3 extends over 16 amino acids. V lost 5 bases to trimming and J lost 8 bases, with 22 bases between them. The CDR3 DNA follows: TGTGCCACCAGCCGGAGAAACTTTGAGGGGGGGGACATTCAGTACTTC. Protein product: CATSRRNFEGGDIQYF.

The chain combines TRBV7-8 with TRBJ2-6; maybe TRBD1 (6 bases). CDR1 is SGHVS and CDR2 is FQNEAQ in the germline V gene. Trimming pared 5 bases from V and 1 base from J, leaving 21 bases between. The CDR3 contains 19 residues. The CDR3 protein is CASSPHSRGHKSGANVLTF. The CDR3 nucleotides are TGTGCCAGCAGCCCCCATTCCAGGGGCCACAAGTCTGGGGCCAACGTCCTGACTTTC.

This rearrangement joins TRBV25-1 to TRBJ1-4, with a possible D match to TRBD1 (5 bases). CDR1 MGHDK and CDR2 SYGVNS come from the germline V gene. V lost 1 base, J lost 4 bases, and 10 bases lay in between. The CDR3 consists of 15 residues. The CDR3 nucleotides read TGTGCCAGCAGTGAATCGGCAGGGTTTAATGAAAAACTGTTTTTT. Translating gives CASSESAGFNEKLFF.

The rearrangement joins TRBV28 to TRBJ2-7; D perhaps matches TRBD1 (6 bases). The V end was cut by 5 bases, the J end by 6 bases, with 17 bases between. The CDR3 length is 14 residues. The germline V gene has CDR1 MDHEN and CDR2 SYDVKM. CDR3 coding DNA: TGTGCCAGCAGTCCCTACAGGGTTCAGTCCGAGCAGTACTTC. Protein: CASSPYRVQSEQYF.

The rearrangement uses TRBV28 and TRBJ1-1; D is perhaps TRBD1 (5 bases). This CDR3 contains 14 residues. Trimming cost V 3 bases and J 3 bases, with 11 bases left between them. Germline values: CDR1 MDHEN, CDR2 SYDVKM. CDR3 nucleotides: TGTGCCAGCAGTTTTTCCGGGGGGGACACTGAAGCTTTCTTT. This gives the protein CASSFSGGDTEAFF. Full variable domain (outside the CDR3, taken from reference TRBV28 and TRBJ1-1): DVKVTQSSRYLVKRTGEKVFLECVQDMDHENMFWYRQDPGLGLRLIYFSYDVKMKEKGDIPEGYSVSREKKERFSLILESASTNQTSMYLCASSFSGGDTEAFFGQGTRLTVV.

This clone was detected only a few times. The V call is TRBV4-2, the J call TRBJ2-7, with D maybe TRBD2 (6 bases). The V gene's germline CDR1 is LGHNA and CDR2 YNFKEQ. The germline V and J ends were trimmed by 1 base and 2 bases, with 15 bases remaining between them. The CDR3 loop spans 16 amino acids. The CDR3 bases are TGTGCCAGCAGCCAAGCTGGGTACGGGGGTACCTACGAGCAGTACTTC. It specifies CASSQAGYGGTYEQYF.

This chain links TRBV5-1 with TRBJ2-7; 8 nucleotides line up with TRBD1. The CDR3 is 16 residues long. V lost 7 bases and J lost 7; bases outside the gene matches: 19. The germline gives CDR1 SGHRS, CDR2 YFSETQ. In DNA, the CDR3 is TGCGCCAGCCTCGATCGCCCGGGACAGGTTCTGGGGGAGCAGTACTTC. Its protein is CASLDRPGQVLGEQYF.

The CDR3 reads CASSLLDQPQHF. CDR3 nucleotide sequence: TGTGCCAGCAGCTTACTTGATCAGCCCCAGCATTTT. V and J are TRBV7-8 and TRBJ1-5; D unclear. Per the germline V gene, CDR1 is SGHVS and CDR2 is FQNEAQ. Trimming shortened V by 2 bases and J by 5 bases, and 4 bases separated the two germline ends. This CDR3 has 12 amino acids.

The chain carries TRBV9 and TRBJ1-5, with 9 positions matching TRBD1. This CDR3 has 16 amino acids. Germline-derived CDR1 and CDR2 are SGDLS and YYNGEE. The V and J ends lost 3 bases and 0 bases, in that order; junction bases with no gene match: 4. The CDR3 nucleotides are TGTGCCAGCAGCGCGGGGACAGGGAATAGCAATCAGCCCCAGCATTTT. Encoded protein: CASSAGTGNSNQPQHF.

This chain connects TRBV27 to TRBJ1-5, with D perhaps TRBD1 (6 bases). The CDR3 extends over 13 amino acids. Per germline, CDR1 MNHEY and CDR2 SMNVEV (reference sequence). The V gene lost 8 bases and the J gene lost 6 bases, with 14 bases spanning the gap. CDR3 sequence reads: CASSGAGAQPQHF. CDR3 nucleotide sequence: TGTGCCAGCTCGGGAGCGGGGGCTCAGCCCCAGCATTTT.

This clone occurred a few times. The CDR3 DNA follows: TGCACCAGCAGCAGGAGACTACCAGATACGCAGTATTTT. This codes for CTSSRRLPDTQYF. The rearrangement links TRBV1 to TRBJ2-3; the DNA was not used to check the table's D call, TRBD2. TRBV1 is assigned pseudogene status. The CDR3 contains 13 residues.

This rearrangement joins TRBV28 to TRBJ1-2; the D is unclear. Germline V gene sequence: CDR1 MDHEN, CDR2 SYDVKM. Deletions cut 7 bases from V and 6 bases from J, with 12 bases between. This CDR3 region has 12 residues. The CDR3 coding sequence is TGTGCCAGCACCCCCCGAGGGCATGGCTACACCTTC. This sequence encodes CASTPRGHGYTF.

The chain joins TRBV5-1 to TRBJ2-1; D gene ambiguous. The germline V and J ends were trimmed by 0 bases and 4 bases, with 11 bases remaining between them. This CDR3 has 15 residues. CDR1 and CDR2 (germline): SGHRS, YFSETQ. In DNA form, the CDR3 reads TGCGCCAGCAGCTTGGAGTCACCGACTTACAATGAGCAGTTCTTC. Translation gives CASSLESPTYNEQFF.

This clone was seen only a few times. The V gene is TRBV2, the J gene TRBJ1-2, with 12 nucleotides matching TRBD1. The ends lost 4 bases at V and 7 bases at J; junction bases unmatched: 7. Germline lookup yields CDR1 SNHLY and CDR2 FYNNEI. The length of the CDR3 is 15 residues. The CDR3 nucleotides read TGTGCCAGCAGTGGAGCGGGACAGGGGGCGGGTGGCTACACCTTC. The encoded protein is CASSGAGQGAGGYTF.

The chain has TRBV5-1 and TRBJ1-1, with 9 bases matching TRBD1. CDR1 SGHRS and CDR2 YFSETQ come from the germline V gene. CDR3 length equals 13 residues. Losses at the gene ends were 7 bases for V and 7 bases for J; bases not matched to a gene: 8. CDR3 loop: CASGIGTGREAFF. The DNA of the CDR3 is TGCGCCAGCGGGATTGGGACAGGGCGTGAAGCTTTCTTT.